One sample yielded the 31 T cell receptor beta chains listed below, sequenced in a study of blood T cell repertoires in COVID-19. The data were produced by immunoSEQ multiplex PCR, yet TCRdb's version contains in-frame clones alone and is incomplete. The data contain over 250,000 clones, around 92% of them seen just once; the ten biggest clones take up 1.9%. The sequenced sample was PBMCs or T cells enriched from blood (not recorded which). These receptors were taken from a woman aged 55-69 years who had recovered from COVID-19.

J is TRBJ2-2 and V is TRBV28, with D perhaps matching TRBD1 (5 bases). The V gene's germline CDR1 is MDHEN and CDR2 SYDVKM. V lost 7 bases and J lost 6, with 9 bases in between. This CDR3 has 12 amino acids. The DNA for the CDR3 is TGTGCCAGCACCTTAGGGGCCGGGGAGCTGTTTTTT. Its protein is CASTLGAGELFF.

CDR3 residues: CASSYRVFYGYTF. CDR3 DNA: TGTGCCAGCAGTTATAGAGTTTTCTATGGCTACACCTTC. The V call is TRBV6-5, the J call TRBJ1-2, with D unresolved. The V end lost 3 bases, the J end lost 4 bases, and 9 bases lay between the germline ends. This CDR3 contains 13 residues. From germline, CDR1 is MNHEY and CDR2 SVGAGI.

The chain is built from TRBV29-1 and TRBJ1-5; D is unclear. The CDR3 is 16 residues long. Trimming shortened V by 4 bases and J by 2 bases, and 18 bases separated the two germline ends. CDR1 is SQVTM and CDR2 is ANQGSEA in the germline V gene. CDR3 DNA: TGCAGCGTTGTTGTGGCGGGATCGAGCGGCAATCAGCCCCAGCATTTT. Amino acids: CSVVVAGSSGNQPQHF.

The V gene is TRBV5-8, the J gene TRBJ1-6, with TRBD1 identical over 9 bases. V dropped 0 bases and J dropped 9; count of bases not matched to a gene: 4. The CDR3 is 15 amino acids. Per the germline V gene, CDR1 is SGHTS and CDR2 is YDEGEE. CDR3 in amino acids: CASSLEGQGSSPLHF. DNA for the CDR3: TGTGCCAGCAGCTTGGAGGGACAGGGTAGTTCACCCCTCCACTTT.

The rearrangement uses TRBV30 and TRBJ1-2; D call uncertain. The CDR3 totals 11 residues. V was cut by 1 base and J by 7 bases, with 7 bases left in between. Germline CDR1 reads GTSNPN; CDR2 reads SVGIG (reference sequence). As DNA, the CDR3 is TGTGCCTGGAGTGCCGCGATTGGCTACACCTTC. As protein: CAWSAAIGYTF.

This clone was picked up one time. V gene TRBV7-9 combines with J gene TRBJ2-3; D is unclear. From germline, CDR1 is SEHNR and CDR2 FQNEAQ (reference sequence). V was cut by 2 bases and J by 10 bases, with 7 bases left in between. The CDR3 loop spans 11 amino acids. The CDR3 reads CASSLSGPQYF. In DNA form, the CDR3 reads TGTGCCAGCAGCTTATCTGGCCCGCAGTATTTT.

The V call is TRBV28, the J call TRBJ1-1; the D is unclear. The germline gives CDR1 MDHEN, CDR2 SYDVKM. The length of the CDR3 is 14 residues. Trimming took 7 bases from V and 1 from J, leaving 13 bases between them. The DNA for the CDR3 is TGTGCCAGCACCCCTGTCAGACAGAACACTGAAGCTTTCTTT. Protein product: CASTPVRQNTEAFF.

This clone was picked up one time. CDR3 sequence reads: CSASPGLAEETQYF. In DNA, the CDR3 is TGCAGTGCTAGTCCGGGACTAGCGGAAGAGACCCAGTACTTC. This rearrangement joins TRBV20-1 to TRBJ2-5; 11 nucleotides match TRBD2. The CDR3 is 14 amino acids. With 3 bases clipped from V and 3 bases from J, the junction kept 3 bases outside the gene matches. CDR1 is DFQATT, CDR2 SNEGSKA, per germline (reference sequence).

CDR3 region: CASSFGGESYNEQFF. CDR3 bases: TGCGCCAGCAGCTTCGGGGGAGAGTCCTACAATGAGCAGTTCTTC. The chain carries TRBV5-1 and TRBJ2-1, with D perhaps matching TRBD2 (6 bases). The CDR3 has 15 amino acids. Trimming left V 2 bases short and J 1 base short, with 10 bases between. Germline V gene lookup returns CDR1 SGHRS and CDR2 YFSETQ.

The rearrangement joins TRBV28 to TRBJ2-7, with TRBD2 identical over 12 bases. Germline assignment: CDR1 MDHEN and CDR2 SYDVKM. CDR3 length equals 17 residues. V shed 4 bases and J 3 bases; nucleotides not matched to a gene: 10. The CDR3 sequence: CASSSWTSGEVGYEQYF. CDR3 nucleotides: TGTGCCAGCAGTTCCTGGACTAGCGGGGAGGTGGGCTACGAGCAGTACTTC.

The chain employs TRBV11-3 and TRBJ1-3; possible D gene TRBD1, 6 bases. The CDR3 covers 14 residues. The V and J ends lost 5 bases and 4 bases respectively, with 12 bases between them. Germline V lookup: CDR1 SGHNT, CDR2 YENEEA. CDR3 in amino acids: CASSHTRGGNTIYF. The CDR3 nucleotides read TGTGCCAGCAGCCACACCAGGGGAGGAAACACCATATATTTT. Full variable domain (remainder filled in from reference TRBV11-3 and TRBJ1-3): EAGVVQSPRYKIIEKKQPVAFWCNPISGHNTLYWYLQNLGQGPELLIRYENEEAVDDSQLPKDRFSAERLKGVDSTLKIQPAELGDSAVYLCASSHTRGGNTIYFGEGSWLTVV.

The chain uses TRBV10-3 and TRBJ2-3; no clear D. V was pared by 0 bases and J by 3 bases, with 7 bases between. Germline CDR1 and CDR2: ENHRY and SYGVKD. This CDR3 has 14 amino acids. This chain's CDR3 is CAISESRPTDTQYF. The CDR3 coding sequence is TGTGCCATCAGTGAGTCGAGGCCGACAGATACGCAGTATTTT.

This sequence joins TRBV10-3 and TRBJ1-4; D is possibly TRBD1 (5 bases). V lost 11 bases and J 8 bases, leaving 15 bases between the germline ends. This CDR3 spans 12 amino acids. Germline V gene lookup returns CDR1 ENHRY and CDR2 SYGVKD. CDR3 residues: CASGGGMEKLFF. The CDR3 nucleotides are TGTGCCTCCGGCGGGGGGATGGAAAAACTGTTTTTT.

The chain uses TRBV3-1 (or the pseudogene TRBV3-2) and TRBJ2-5; D remains unclear. The length of the CDR3 is 13 residues. CDR1 and CDR2 (germline): LGHDT, YNNKEL (reference sequence). V lost 0 bases to trimming and J lost 2 bases, with 4 bases between them. Written as DNA, the CDR3 is TGTGCCAGCAGCCAAGATGAGCAAGAGACCCAGTACTTC. Translating gives CASSQDEQETQYF.

The chain couples TRBV5-4 to TRBJ1-2; D not certain. Germline V CDR1 and CDR2: SGHNT, YYREEE (reference sequence). Trimming removed 0 bases at V and 6 bases at J, with 15 bases between. The length of the CDR3 is 15 residues. The CDR3 sequence is CASSLVPLGKHGYTF. Written as DNA, the CDR3 is TGTGCCAGCAGCTTGGTACCGCTAGGAAAGCATGGCTACACCTTC.

The gene calls are TRBV12-3 or TRBV12-4 and TRBJ1-6; tentative D call: TRBD1 (6 bases). The CDR3 consists of 12 residues. Trimming removed 7 bases from V and 11 bases from J, with 12 bases in between. The chain's CDR3 is CASKQGNAPLHF. The CDR3 DNA is TGTGCCAGCAAGCAGGGGAACGCACCCCTCCACTTT.

In its sample, this clone was seen a few times. The chain couples TRBV28 to TRBJ1-4; 7 nucleotides match TRBD1. The CDR3 is made up of 15 amino acids. Germline V gene sequence: CDR1 MDHEN, CDR2 SYDVKM. V lost 5 bases to trimming and J lost 9 bases; unmatched junction nucleotides: 12. In DNA, the CDR3 is TGTGCCAGCAGTCCGACTCCTAGGGGGCAGCAAAAACTGTTTTTT. Protein sequence: CASSPTPRGQQKLFF.

V gene TRBV5-4 combines with J gene TRBJ2-1; the D is unclear. Germline-derived CDR1 and CDR2 are SGHNT and YYREEE (reference sequence). This CDR3 is 15 amino acids long. V lost 0 bases and J 0 bases, leaving 7 bases between the germline ends. The CDR3 DNA sequence: TGTGCCAGCAGCTTGGGTCCCAGCTCCTACAATGAGCAGTTCTTC. Amino acid sequence: CASSLGPSSYNEQFF.

The gene calls are TRBV5-1 and TRBJ1-1, with D tentatively TRBD1 (5 bases). Trimming pared 2 bases from V and 5 bases from J, leaving 16 bases between. This CDR3 is 15 amino acids long. From germline, CDR1 is SGHRS and CDR2 YFSETQ. Here the CDR3 reads CASSLYQGGLTEAFF. The DNA for the CDR3 is TGCGCCAGCAGCTTATACCAGGGAGGACTTACTGAAGCTTTCTTT.

The rearrangement joins TRBV7-3 to TRBJ1-1; D is undetermined. From germline, CDR1 is SGHTA and CDR2 FQGTGA. The germline V and J ends were trimmed by 0 bases and 2 bases, with 10 bases remaining between them. CDR3 length: 15 residues. The CDR3 spells CASSLTGGGNTEAFF. The CDR3, as DNA: TGTGCCAGCAGCTTAACAGGCGGCGGTAACACTGAAGCTTTCTTT.

V gene TRBV10-3 combines with J gene TRBJ2-2; 11 positions match TRBD1. The V and J ends lost 6 bases and 7 bases, in that order; junction bases with no gene match: 4. CDR3 length equals 14 residues. Germline V gene lookup returns CDR1 ENHRY and CDR2 SYGVKD. As DNA, the CDR3 is TGTGCCATCAGGCCGGGACAGGGGGTCGGGGAGCTGTTTTTT. The encoded protein is CAIRPGQGVGELFF.

This chain links TRBV19 with TRBJ2-7; D unclear. Germline CDR1 LNHDA, CDR2 SQIVND (reference sequence). CDR3 size: 14 residues. Trimming removed 4 bases at V and 0 bases at J, with 10 bases between. In DNA form, the CDR3 reads TGTGCCAGTAGTACCTCACAAAGCTCCTACGAGCAGTACTTC. Encoded protein: CASSTSQSSYEQYF. Using reference TRBV19 and TRBJ2-7 for the parts outside the CDR3, the full variable domain is DGGITQSPKYLFRKEGQNVTLSCEQNLNHDAMYWYRQDPGQGLRLIYYSQIVNDFQKGDIAEGYSVSREKKESFPLTVTSAQKNPTAFYLCASSTSQSSYEQYFGPGTRLTVT.

The V and J genes are TRBV7-9 and TRBJ2-7; possible D gene TRBD2, 5 bases. Germline V gene sequence: CDR1 SEHNR, CDR2 FQNEAQ (reference sequence). Trimming left V 5 bases short and J 7 bases short, with 12 bases between. The CDR3 has 12 amino acids. The CDR3 region is CASSLSRGEQYF. The CDR3 bases are TGTGCCAGCAGCCTAAGCCGGGGAGAGCAGTACTTC.

The chain links TRBV12-3 or TRBV12-4 to TRBJ2-5; 8 nucleotides match TRBD2. This CDR3 has 13 residues. V lost 7 bases to trimming and J lost 4 bases; unmatched junction nucleotides: 5. CDR3 amino acids: CASNSLAGETQYF. CDR3 nucleotides: TGTGCCAGCAACTCTCTAGCGGGAGAGACCCAGTACTTC.

The V and J genes are TRBV19 and TRBJ1-5; 7 positions match TRBD1. With V trimmed by 4 bases and J by 5 bases, 11 bases remained unmatched. The CDR3 is made up of 16 amino acids. Per the germline V gene, CDR1 is LNHDA and CDR2 is SQIVND (reference sequence). CDR3 in DNA: TGTGCCAGTAGTACCTCAGACAGGGAGATAGATCAGCCCCAGCATTTT. Its translation: CASSTSDREIDQPQHF.

This clone was seen only once. The chain carries TRBV18 and TRBJ1-1; D is unclear. Germline V CDR1 and CDR2: KGHSH, LQKENI. CDR3 size: 13 residues. The ends were cut back, 8 bases at V and 0 bases at J, with 10 bases in the middle. CDR3 sequence reads: CASATDLNTEAFF. The CDR3 DNA is TGTGCCAGCGCCACAGATTTGAACACTGAAGCTTTCTTT.

The gene calls are TRBV9 and TRBJ1-3; TRBD1 matches at 7 bases. CDR3 length: 15 amino acids. Germline-derived CDR1 and CDR2 are SGDLS and YYNGEE. V dropped 3 bases and J dropped 2; count of bases not matched to a gene: 5. CDR3 in DNA: TGTGCCAGCAGCGGAACAGGGGTAACTGGAAACACCATATATTTT. Its protein product is CASSGTGVTGNTIYF.

This CDR3 is CASSLFRDRSSPLHF. The CDR3 bases are TGTGCCAGCAGCTTATTCCGGGACAGATCTTCACCCCTCCACTTT. The V call is TRBV7-2, the J call TRBJ1-6; 7 bases line up with TRBD1. With V trimmed by 2 bases and J by 9 bases, 7 bases remained unmatched. The CDR3 is 15 amino acids. Germline CDR1 is SGHTA and CDR2 is FQGNSA.

This chain links TRBV6-5 with TRBJ1-2; 8 bases agree with TRBD1. Germline CDR1 reads MNHEY; CDR2 reads SVGAGI. V was pared by 8 bases and J by 7 bases, with 15 bases of the junction left unmatched. The length of the CDR3 is 15 residues. The chain's CDR3 is CASDGRGHYPGGYTF. CDR3 DNA: TGTGCCAGCGACGGCAGGGGGCATTATCCGGGTGGCTACACCTTC.

The chain uses TRBV4-2 and TRBJ2-1, with D possibly being TRBD2 (5 bases). Trimming left V 0 bases short and J 8 bases short, with 17 bases between. The germline gives CDR1 LGHNA, CDR2 YNFKEQ. This CDR3 is built from 16 residues. The CDR3 loop reads CASSQDSGFKGDEQFF. As DNA, the CDR3 is TGTGCCAGCAGCCAAGATTCTGGCTTTAAGGGAGATGAGCAGTTCTTC.

The rearrangement joins TRBV5-1 to TRBJ2-1, with unresolved D. Germline V CDR1 and CDR2: SGHRS, YFSETQ. With 2 bases removed from V and 9 bases from J, the gap between germline ends came to 18 bases. The CDR3 covers 15 residues. The CDR3, as DNA: TGCGCCAGCAGCTTCTCGTCCCGGTCCAATGGTGAGCAGTTCTTC. This encodes CASSFSSRSNGEQFF.